This is a list of T cell receptor beta chains from one sample in a study of shared clonotypes between healthy human individuals. TCRdb's table, derived via immunoSEQ multiplex PCR, lists solely in-frame clones and lacks some. The table includes roughly 2 million clones, roughly 95% detected once. Sequencing was performed on naive CD8+ T cells sorted from blood. The receptors originated from a young man in good health. Each CDR3 is given with its conserved first and last residue. D genes are given only for firm matches. Not every row has a clone size; where given, it reads once, few, many or a size class.

abundance	v_gene	j_gene	d_gene	CDR3aa	CDR3nt
.	TRBV25-1	TRBJ2-1	.	CASRFVEGPYNEQFF	TGTGCCAGCCGATTTGTGGAGGGGCCCTACAATGAGCAGTTCTTC
.	TRBV27	TRBJ2-7	.	CASSGGDGYYEQYF	TGTGCCAGCAGTGGGGGTGATGGATACTACGAGCAGTACTTC
.	TRBV10-1	TRBJ2-7	TRBD1	CASSAGTELYEQYF	TGCGCCAGCAGCGCCGGGACAGAACTATACGAGCAGTACTTC
.	TRBV5-5	TRBJ2-7	TRBD1	CASSRSPGQGSYEQYF	TGTGCCAGCAGCCGATCTCCGGGACAGGGATCCTACGAGCAGTACTTC
.	TRBV2	TRBJ1-1	TRBD1	CASGGDRGLGTEAFF	TGTGCCAGCGGAGGGGACAGGGGGCTTGGGACTGAAGCTTTCTTT
.	TRBV30	TRBJ1-6	.	CAWSVLTANSPLHF	TGTGCCTGGAGCGTGCTTACAGCGAATTCACCCCTCCACTTT
.	TRBV27	TRBJ2-2	TRBD1	CASSWDRGHGGGELFF	TGTGCCAGCAGTTGGGACAGGGGGCATGGAGGCGGGGAGCTGTTTTTT
.	TRBV7-8	TRBJ2-2	.	CASRTWGDGSGELFF	TGTGCCAGCAGGACTTGGGGGGATGGATCCGGGGAGCTGTTTTTT
.	TRBV11-1	TRBJ2-7	TRBD1	CASNYRGTYEQYF	TGTGCCAGCAACTACAGGGGGACCTACGAGCAGTACTTC
.	TRBV6-6	TRBJ1-3	TRBD1	CASSYQGQGNTIYF	TGTGCCAGCAGTTATCAGGGACAGGGAAACACCATATATTTT
.	TRBV7-9	TRBJ2-1	.	CASSLGGVLIGEQFF	TGTGCCAGCAGCTTAGGAGGGGTGTTAATCGGTGAGCAGTTCTTC
.	TRBV7-9	TRBJ2-7	.	CASSLAQGTSYEQYF	TGTGCCAGCAGCTTAGCGCAGGGGACCTCCTACGAGCAGTACTTC
.	TRBV2	TRBJ1-1	.	CASSGTSRDINTEAFF	TGTGCCAGCAGTGGGACGTCCCGGGACATCAACACTGAAGCTTTCTTT
.	TRBV6-1	TRBJ1-1	.	CASGTSWPPEAFF	TGTGCCAGCGGTACATCATGGCCCCCTGAAGCTTTCTTT
.	TRBV29-1	TRBJ2-7	.	CSVGGNYEQYF	TGCAGCGTTGGGGGCAACTACGAGCAGTACTTC
.	TRBV7-9	TRBJ2-3	TRBD2	CASSSTSGRGEDTQYF	TGTGCCAGCAGCTCGACTAGCGGGAGAGGGGAAGATACGCAGTATTTT
.	TRBV4-1	TRBJ2-2	.	CASSGGMRELFF	TGCGCCAGCAGCGGGGGAATGAGGGAGCTGTTTTTT
once	TRBV14	TRBJ2-7	.	CASSQGSYEQYF	TGTGCCAGCAGCCAAGGGTCCTACGAGCAGTACTTC